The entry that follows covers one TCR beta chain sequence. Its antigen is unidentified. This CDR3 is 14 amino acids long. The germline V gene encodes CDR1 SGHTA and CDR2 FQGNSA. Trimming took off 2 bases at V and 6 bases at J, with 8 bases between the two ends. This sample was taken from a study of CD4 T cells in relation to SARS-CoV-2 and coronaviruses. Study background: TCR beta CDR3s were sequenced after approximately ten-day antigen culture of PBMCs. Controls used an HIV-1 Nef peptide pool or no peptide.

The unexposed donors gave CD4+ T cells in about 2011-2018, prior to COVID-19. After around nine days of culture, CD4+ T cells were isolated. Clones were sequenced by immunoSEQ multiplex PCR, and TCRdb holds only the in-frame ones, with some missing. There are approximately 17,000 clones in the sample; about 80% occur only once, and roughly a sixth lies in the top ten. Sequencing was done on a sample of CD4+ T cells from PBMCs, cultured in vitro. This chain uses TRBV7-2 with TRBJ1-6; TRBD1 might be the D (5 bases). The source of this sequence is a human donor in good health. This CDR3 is CASSLRQINSPLHF. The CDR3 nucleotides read TGTGCCAGCAGCTTAAGACAGATTAATTCACCCCTCCACTTT.